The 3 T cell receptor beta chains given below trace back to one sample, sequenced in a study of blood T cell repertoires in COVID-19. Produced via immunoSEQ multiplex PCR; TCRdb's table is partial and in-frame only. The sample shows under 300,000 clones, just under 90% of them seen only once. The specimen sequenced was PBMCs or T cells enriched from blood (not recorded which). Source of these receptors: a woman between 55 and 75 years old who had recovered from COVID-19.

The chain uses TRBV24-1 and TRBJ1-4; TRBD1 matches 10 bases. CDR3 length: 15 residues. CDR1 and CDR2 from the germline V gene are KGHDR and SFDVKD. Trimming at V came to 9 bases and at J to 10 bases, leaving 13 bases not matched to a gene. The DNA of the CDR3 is TGTGCCACCCGCTCCGGGACAGGGGACGACGGAAAACTGTTTTTT. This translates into CATRSGTGDDGKLFF.

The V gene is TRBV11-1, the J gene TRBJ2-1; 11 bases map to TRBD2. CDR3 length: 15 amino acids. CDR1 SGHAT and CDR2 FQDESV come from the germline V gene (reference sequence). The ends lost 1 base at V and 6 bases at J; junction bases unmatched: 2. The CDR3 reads CASSLGSGGVNEQFF. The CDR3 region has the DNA TGTGCCAGCAGCTTAGGTAGCGGGGGGGTCAATGAGCAGTTCTTC.

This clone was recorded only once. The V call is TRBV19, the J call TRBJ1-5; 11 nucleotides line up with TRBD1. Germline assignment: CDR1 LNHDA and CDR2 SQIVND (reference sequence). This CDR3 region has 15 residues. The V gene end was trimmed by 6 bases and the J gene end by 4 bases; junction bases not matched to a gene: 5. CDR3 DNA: TGTGCCAGTAGAAAGGACAGGGGGCCTAATCAGCCCCAGCATTTT. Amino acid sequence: CASRKDRGPNQPQHF.